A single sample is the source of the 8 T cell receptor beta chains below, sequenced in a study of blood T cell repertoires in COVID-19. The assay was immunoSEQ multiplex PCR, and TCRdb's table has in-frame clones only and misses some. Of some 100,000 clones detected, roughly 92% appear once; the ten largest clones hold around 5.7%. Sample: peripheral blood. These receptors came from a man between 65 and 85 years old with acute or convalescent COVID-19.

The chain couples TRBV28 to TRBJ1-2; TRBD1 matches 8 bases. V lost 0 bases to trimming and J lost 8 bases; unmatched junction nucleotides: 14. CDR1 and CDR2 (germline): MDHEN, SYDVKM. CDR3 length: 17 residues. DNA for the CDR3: TGTGCCAGCAGTTTATGGGACCCGCGGACAGGGCGGCGCGGCTACACCTTC. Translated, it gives CASSLWDPRTGRRGYTF.

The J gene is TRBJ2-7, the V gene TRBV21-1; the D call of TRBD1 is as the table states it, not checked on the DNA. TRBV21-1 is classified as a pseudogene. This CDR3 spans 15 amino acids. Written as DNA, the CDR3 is TGTGCCAGCAGCAAAGCGCTATACAGGGATGGCGAGCAGTACTTC. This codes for CASSKALYRDGEQYF.

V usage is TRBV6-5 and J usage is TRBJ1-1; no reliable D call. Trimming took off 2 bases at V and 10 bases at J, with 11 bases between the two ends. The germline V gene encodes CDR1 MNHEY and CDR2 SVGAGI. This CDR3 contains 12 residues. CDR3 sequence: CASSYLGNPAFF. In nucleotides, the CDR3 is TGTGCCAGCAGTTACCTGGGCAATCCAGCTTTCTTT.

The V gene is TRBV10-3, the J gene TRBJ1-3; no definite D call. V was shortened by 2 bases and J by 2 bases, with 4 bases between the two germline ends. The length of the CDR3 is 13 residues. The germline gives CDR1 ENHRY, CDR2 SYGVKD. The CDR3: CAISEPAGNTIYF. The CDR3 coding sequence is TGTGCCATCAGTGAGCCAGCTGGAAACACCATATATTTT.

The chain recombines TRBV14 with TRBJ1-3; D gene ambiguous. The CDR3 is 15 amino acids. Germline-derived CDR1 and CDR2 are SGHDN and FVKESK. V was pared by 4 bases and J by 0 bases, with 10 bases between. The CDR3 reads CASSRLQLSGNTIYF. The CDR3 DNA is TGTGCCAGCAGCCGTTTACAGCTCTCTGGAAACACCATATATTTT.

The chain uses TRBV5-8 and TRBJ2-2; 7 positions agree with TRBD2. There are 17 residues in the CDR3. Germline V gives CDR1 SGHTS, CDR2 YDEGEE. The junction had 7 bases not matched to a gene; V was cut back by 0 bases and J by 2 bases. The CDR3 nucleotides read TGTGCCAGCAGCTTGGCCGTTTTAGCGGGTAACACCGGGGAGCTGTTTTTT. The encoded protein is CASSLAVLAGNTGELFF.

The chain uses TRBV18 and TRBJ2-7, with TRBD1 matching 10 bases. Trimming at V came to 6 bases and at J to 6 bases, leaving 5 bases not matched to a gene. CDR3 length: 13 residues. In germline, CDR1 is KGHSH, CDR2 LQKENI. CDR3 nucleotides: TGTGCCAGCTCGCGGGACAGGGGAGGCGAGCAGTACTTC. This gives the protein CASSRDRGGEQYF.

CDR3 loop: CAVSAGASYEQYF. CDR3 DNA sequence: TGTGCCGTTTCGGCGGGAGCTTCTTACGAGCAGTACTTC. V gene TRBV19 combines with J gene TRBJ2-7, with 7 bases identical to TRBD2. CDR1 is LNHDA, CDR2 SQIVND, per germline (reference sequence). CDR3 length: 13 amino acids. With 11 bases clipped from V and 4 bases from J, the junction kept 11 bases outside the gene matches.